Listed below are T cell receptor beta chains from one sample, sequenced in a study of Graves' ophthalmopathy and Graves' hyperthyroidism. TCRdb fed the multiplex PCR reads into MiXCR, producing one record per CDR3 protein. The sample records about 640,000 distinct CDR3 sequences, about 40% being singletons. The sequencing input was peripheral blood. These receptor sequences come from an adult man with Graves' ophthalmopathy. The conserved cysteine and the conserved F or W are not part of the CDR3 here.

V gene	J gene	CDR3 protein
TRBV2	TRBJ2-5	ASSEVGSGGQETQY
TRBV19	TRBJ1-1	AWNQRGANTEAF
TRBV10-3	TRBJ1-2	AISESFTGTHYGYT
TRBV5-5	TRBJ1-4	ASSSDPVSSIAEKLF
TRBV5-1	TRBJ2-7	ASSLDGTQIYEQY
TRBV7-9	TRBJ1-6	ASSVGDSNSPLH
TRBV19	TRBJ1-2	ASSGGQVYYGYT
TRBV7-6	TRBJ1-1	ASSQLYRVQGTEAFYR
TRBV16	TRBJ2-5	ASSQGSPKETQY
TRBV10-2	TRBJ1-5	ASSDGVGEYSNQPQH
TRBV9	TRBJ1-6	ASRAGVGPYNSPLH
TRBV7-2	TRBJ2-2	ASSLAARARTGELF
TRBV9	TRBJ2-7	ASSPGTSGGYEQY
TRBV24-1	TRBJ2-7	ATSDSKSGRGHGEQY
TRBV2	TRBJ1-5	ASSEGGRQPQH
TRBV5-5	TRBJ2-3	ASSSGTSGRFPRPDTQY
TRBV6-6	TRBJ1-5	ASTPEGQPQH
TRBV29-1	TRBJ2-5	SVEDGSGATQY
TRBV6-5	TRBJ2-7	ATKKGLSNYEQY
TRBV20-1	TRBJ2-7	SARAYGSYEQY
TRBV15	TRBJ1-2	ATSRGREANYGYT
TRBV2	TRBJ2-5	ASSEASGGTQETQY
TRBV2	TRBJ2-5	ASREPRTGKETQY
TRBV2	TRBJ2-2	ASRRNGGGNTGELF
TRBV10-3	TRBJ1-2	AISEDTFYGYT
TRBV15	TRBJ2-1	ATPTSGLRNEQF
TRBV30	TRBJ1-1	AWSRGDRSEAF
TRBV11-1	TRBJ1-2	ASSLARGKEGNYGYT
TRBV7-7	TRBJ2-5	ASSFSGGTQRETQY
TRBV5-8	TRBJ1-1	ASSSTGYGTEAF
TRBV5-1	TRBJ2-5	ANSLSGEEETQY
TRBV4-2	TRBJ2-7	ASSQDRAGSSYEQY
TRBV7-9	TRBJ1-5	ASSDGTGNQPQH
TRBV29-1	TRBJ2-3	SARQLARGTDTQY
TRBV7-9	TRBJ1-1	ASSASGGWNTEAF
TRBV2	TRBJ1-4	ASSLGQGSVGYRATNEKLF
TRBV3-1	TRBJ2-5	ATRGSGQETQY
TRBV20-1	TRBJ1-1	SARGRGATEAF
TRBV10-3	TRBJ1-2	ASSRGQINYGHT
TRBV25-1	TRBJ1-4	ASSVTGQGRREKLF
TRBV20-1	TRBJ2-7	SARSGFYEQY
TRBV24-1	TRBJ2-6	ATSDKKGTSGMSGANVLT